The 5 T cell receptor beta chains in this list originate from one sample, sequenced in a study of blood T cells in healthy people across ages. A second PCR of 7 to 11 cycles used a sample-barcoded 5' primer and a J-beta primer mix. TCRdb called the 5' RACE reads again in MiXCR, with one record for every CDR3 protein. This sample has 1.5 million to 1.9 million distinct CDR3 sequences; less than 45% occur once, and the top ten carry approximately 4.1%. Material: blood. The receptors were gathered from a woman between 18 and 29 years old in good health.

The genes are TRBV20-1 and TRBJ2-4, with D maybe TRBD2 (6 bases). The J call may be incorrect, as the DNA end agrees better with TRBJ2-5. The length of the CDR3 is 13 residues. Germline loops: CDR1 DFQATT, CDR2 SNEGSKA (reference sequence). Here the CDR3 reads CSAVVGTQETQYF. For the CDR3, the DNA is TGCAGTGCCGTGGTAGGGACTCAAGAGACCCAGTACTTC.

This chain joins TRBV15 and TRBJ2-5; no clear D gene. The V gene's germline CDR1 is LNHNV and CDR2 YYDKDF (reference sequence). The CDR3 loop spans 14 amino acids. The V and J ends lost 0 bases and 9 bases respectively, with 14 bases between them. CDR3 protein: CATSRESHPLPQYF. The CDR3 DNA reads TGTGCCACCAGCAGAGAATCACACCCTCTTCCCCAGTACTTC.

This clonotype was detected only a few times. The V call is TRBV7-9, the J call TRBJ2-3; D is ambiguous. The V end lost 2 bases, the J end lost 3 bases, and 12 bases lay between the germline ends. The CDR3 loop spans 15 amino acids. CDR1 and CDR2 (germline): SEHNR, FQNEAQ (reference sequence). The CDR3 spells CASSLKGYPTDTQYF. In DNA, the CDR3 is TGTGCCAGCAGCTTAAAGGGCTATCCGACAGATACGCAGTATTTT.

This clonotype was picked up a small number of times. CDR3 loop: CASSLTSGGNYEQYF. The CDR3 coding sequence is TGTGCCAGCAGCCTTACTAGCGGGGGGAACTACGAGCAGTACTTC. The chain uses TRBV4-2 and TRBJ2-7, with 12 bases that match TRBD2. From germline, CDR1 is LGHNA and CDR2 YNFKEQ. This CDR3 comprises 15 residues. Unmatched junction bases numbered 4, after V lost 4 bases and J lost 3 bases.

This clonotype was detected only a few times. V and J are TRBV27 and TRBJ2-5; D is perhaps TRBD2 (5 bases). This CDR3 is 15 amino acids long. V was pared by 2 bases and J by 5 bases, with 15 bases between. Per the germline V gene, CDR1 is MNHEY and CDR2 is SMNVEV (reference sequence). CDR3 sequence reads: CASSLGRGSLETQYF. CDR3 coding DNA: TGTGCCAGCAGTTTAGGGCGAGGGAGCCTGGAGACCCAGTACTTC.